One and the same sample provided the 19 T cell receptor beta chains below, sequenced in a study of CD8 T cells in ankylosing spondylitis. TCRdb called the 5' RACE reads again in MiXCR, with one record for every CDR3 protein. The sample consists of 200,000 to 250,000 distinct CDR3 sequences, approximately 8.4% of them appearing once. Input material: blood, either unsorted or a sorted T cell fraction (not recorded which). The source of these receptors is a female donor with ankylosing spondylitis or in good health (not recorded which).

This clonotype was detected ten times or more. The genes are TRBV20-1 and TRBJ2-7; D is possibly TRBD2 (6 bases). The CDR3 runs to 14 residues. V dropped 6 bases and J dropped 4 bases, with 19 bases sitting between them. From germline, CDR1 is DFQATT and CDR2 SNEGSKA (reference sequence). CDR3: CSAPPIAEGYEQYF. CDR3 in DNA: TGCAGTGCCCCGCCTATCGCGGAGGGGTACGAGCAGTACTTC.

The chain has TRBV19 and TRBJ2-1; 7 bases are a match to TRBD1. The CDR3 has 14 amino acids. CDR1 is LNHDA, CDR2 SQIVND, per germline (reference sequence). Germline trimming cut 0 bases from V and 13 bases from J; bases unmatched to any gene: 9. The CDR3 nucleotides are TGTGCCAGTAGTATAGACAGGGGGTCATTGGTACAGTTCTTC. It codes for CASSIDRGSLVQFF.

This clonotype was found many times. The chain combines TRBV20-1 with TRBJ1-2, with 7 bases matching TRBD1. V lost 0 bases to trimming and J lost 8 bases; unmatched junction nucleotides: 12. The CDR3 totals 15 residues. The germline gives CDR1 DFQATT, CDR2 SNEGSKA (reference sequence). The CDR3 loop is CSARDPWDRTWGYTF. The DNA of the CDR3 is TGCAGTGCTAGAGATCCATGGGACAGAACTTGGGGCTACACCTTC.

Turning to this clonotype: Relative to the germline gene, one junction end is altered; a read error may explain this. This chain joins TRBV7-2 and TRBJ2-1, with D tentatively TRBD1 or TRBD2 (5 bases each). The CDR3 has 16 residues. Germline assignment: CDR1 SGHTA and CDR2 FQGNSA. The CDR3 DNA follows: TGTGCCAGCAGCCTAGACCGGGACCCAGGATACAGTGAGCAGTTCTTC. Protein: CASSLDRDPGYSEQFF.

This clonotype was counted at least ten times. The CDR3 sequence is CASSLAGTSVVNEQFF. In DNA, the CDR3 is TGTGCCAGCAGCTTGGCGGGGACTAGCGTGGTCAATGAGCAGTTCTTC. J is TRBJ2-1 and V is TRBV7-2; 10 bases align to TRBD2. Germline V gives CDR1 SGHTA, CDR2 FQGNSA. V shed 3 bases and J 6 bases; nucleotides not matched to a gene: 8. The CDR3 is 16 residues long.

This clonotype was counted only a few times. The gene calls are TRBV7-2 and TRBJ1-2; the match to TRBD1 covers 8 bases. The CDR3 contains 17 residues. V shed 5 bases and J 4 bases; nucleotides not matched to a gene: 15. Looked up from germline, CDR1 is SGHTA and CDR2 is FQGNSA. The CDR3 loop reads CASSTEGQGAHSYGYTF. The CDR3 nucleotides read TGTGCCAGCAGCACCGAGGGGCAGGGGGCTCACAGCTATGGCTACACCTTC.

This clonotype was picked up many times. The V call is TRBV6-2 or TRBV6-3, the J call TRBJ2-4; a possible D gene is TRBD1 (6 bases). Trimming shortened V by 6 bases and J by 4 bases, and 16 bases separated the two germline ends. Germline CDR1 and CDR2: MNHEY and SVGEGT. This CDR3 is 15 amino acids long. CDR3: CASRDLQGSKNIQYF. The CDR3 region has the DNA TGTGCCAGCAGAGATCTACAGGGTTCTAAAAACATTCAGTACTTC.

This clonotype was observed a few times. V and J are TRBV7-2 and TRBJ2-1, with 10 bases matching TRBD1. Germline V CDR1 and CDR2: SGHTA, FQGNSA. CDR3 length: 14 amino acids. V lost 6 bases, J lost 7 bases, and 6 bases stayed unmatched. The CDR3 reads CASRRDRGVNEQFF. The CDR3 nucleotides are TGTGCCAGCAGGCGGGACAGGGGAGTTAATGAGCAGTTCTTC.

This clonotype was picked up many times. V is TRBV5-1 and J is TRBJ2-1; 8 bases line up with TRBD1. Losses at the gene ends were 2 bases for V and 5 bases for J; bases not matched to a gene: 3. The CDR3 extends over 14 amino acids. Germline loops: CDR1 SGHRS, CDR2 YFSETQ. The CDR3 is CASSFRGRNNEQFF. The CDR3 nucleotides read TGCGCCAGCAGCTTCAGGGGGCGGAACAATGAGCAGTTCTTC. The whole variable domain, filled in from reference TRBV5-1 and TRBJ2-1, reads KAGVTQTPRYLIKTRGQQVTLSCSPISGHRSVSWYQQTPGQGLQFLFEYFSETQRNKGNFPGRFSGRQFSNSRSEMNVSTLELGDSALYLCASSFRGRNNEQFFGPGTRLTVL.

This clonotype was seen at least ten times. The chain recombines TRBV11-3 with TRBJ2-1; 10 bases line up with TRBD1. J gave up 7 bases and V 5 bases, and 11 bases lay outside the gene matches. The V gene's germline CDR1 is SGHNT and CDR2 YENEEA. CDR3 length equals 16 residues. CDR3 nucleotides: TGTGCCAGCAGCCTAAACTCGGGACAGGGGCTAAATGAGCAGTTCTTC. As protein: CASSLNSGQGLNEQFF.

This clonotype was seen repeatedly, ten times or more. The chain is built from TRBV5-1 and TRBJ2-2; 8 bases agree with TRBD2. Germline trimming cut 2 bases from V and 4 bases from J; bases unmatched to any gene: 4. CDR3 length: 15 residues. Germline V gives CDR1 SGHRS, CDR2 YFSETQ. The CDR3 sequence is CASSFKRESTGELFF. The CDR3 nucleotides read TGCGCCAGCAGCTTCAAGCGGGAGTCCACCGGGGAGCTGTTTTTT.

This clonotype was picked up many times. This chain uses TRBV25-1 with TRBJ2-2; D gene unclear. Germline V gene sequence: CDR1 MGHDK, CDR2 SYGVNS. The V end lost 6 bases, the J end lost 7 bases, and 15 bases lay between the germline ends. This CDR3 comprises 14 residues. The DNA for the CDR3 is TGTGCCAGCAGAAGCGACCCTCCTGACGGGGAGCTGTTTTTT. Protein: CASRSDPPDGELFF.

In its sample, this clonotype was seen many times. This chain connects TRBV6-1 to TRBJ1-5, with no clear D. Germline V gives CDR1 MNHNS, CDR2 SASEGT. CDR3 length: 15 amino acids. Trimming left V 0 bases short and J 3 bases short, with 9 bases between. DNA of the CDR3: TGTGCCAGCAGTGAAGCCTTTCCCCTCAATCAGCCCCAGCATTTT. As protein: CASSEAFPLNQPQHF.

Ten or more counts support this clonotype. As DNA, the CDR3 is TGTGCCAGCAGCTTGACTAGCGGGATAACAGATACGCAGTATTTT. Translation: CASSLTSGITDTQYF. The rearrangement joins TRBV7-9 to TRBJ2-3; 11 nucleotides match TRBD2. The V gene's germline CDR1 is SEHNR and CDR2 FQNEAQ (reference sequence). Trimming cost V 3 bases and J 3 bases; bases outside gene matches: 2. The CDR3 spans 15 residues. The variable domain in full, with the rest retrieved from reference TRBV7-9 and TRBJ2-3, is DTGVSQNPRHKITKRGQNVTFRCDPISEHNRLYWYRQTLGQGPEFLTYFQNEAQLEKSRLLSDRFSAERPKGSFSTLEIQRTEQGDSAMYLCASSLTSGITDTQYFGPGTRLTVL.

This clonotype was observed at least ten times. The V call is TRBV11-2, the J call TRBJ2-3; possibly TRBD2 for D (5 bases). CDR3 size: 17 residues. Germline-derived CDR1 and CDR2 are SGHAT and FQNNGV. V was pared by 3 bases and J by 2 bases, with 18 bases between. The CDR3 loop is CASSFLGGSGNTDTQYF. DNA of the CDR3: TGTGCCAGCAGCTTTCTAGGCGGTTCGGGAAACACAGATACGCAGTATTTT.

This clonotype was recorded once. J is TRBJ2-1 and V is TRBV4-2; no reliable D call. Germline lookup yields CDR1 LGHNA and CDR2 YNFKEQ. The V end lost 4 bases, the J end lost 8 bases, and 18 bases lay between the germline ends. The CDR3 contains 15 residues. The CDR3 sequence is CASSRDPSSPYEQFF. In DNA, the CDR3 is TGTGCCAGCAGCCGAGATCCAAGTAGTCCCTATGAGCAGTTCTTC.

This clonotype was recorded many times. The chain has TRBV12-3 or TRBV12-4 and TRBJ2-1; 7 nucleotides match TRBD1. This CDR3 is 15 amino acids long. V dropped 4 bases and J dropped 5; count of bases not matched to a gene: 8. CDR3 nucleotide sequence: TGTGCCAGCAGTTCCCCGGGACAGAGTAACAATGAGCAGTTCTTC. Translation gives CASSSPGQSNNEQFF.

This clonotype was seen ten or more times. CDR3 loop: CASSPLYQETQYF. The CDR3 DNA reads as TGTGCCAGCAGCCCATTATACCAAGAGACCCAGTACTTC. This chain links TRBV7-8 with TRBJ2-5, with unresolved D. The CDR3 spans 13 residues. V lost 5 bases and J lost 0, with 7 bases in between. Looked up from germline, CDR1 is SGHVS and CDR2 is FQNEAQ. Supplemented by reference TRBV7-8 and TRBJ2-5, the full variable domain reads GAGVSQSPRYKVAKRGQDVALRCDPISGHVSLFWYQQALGQGPEFLTYFQNEAQLDKSGLPSDRFFAERPEGSVSTLKIQRTQQEDSAVYLCASSPLYQETQYFGPGTRLLVL.

This clonotype was detected many times. V is TRBV12-3 or TRBV12-4 and J is TRBJ2-2, with 7 positions matching TRBD1. The CDR3 spans 15 residues. The J segment lost 8 bases and the V segment lost 6 bases, leaving 12 bases of the junction unmatched. The CDR3 region has the DNA TGTGCCAGCAGCCGTCGTACAGGGGATGAGGGGGAGCTGTTTTTT. It yields the protein CASSRRTGDEGELFF.